This T cell receptor (beta chain) was found in a study of blood T cell repertoires in COVID-19. Overall study: Samples of COVID-19 (acute and convalescent) were obtained from the United States, Italy and Spain. Sample material is recorded as cDNA or gDNA derived from T cells, B-cell-depleted T cells, or PBMCs.

From germline, CDR1 is LNHDA and CDR2 SQIVND (reference sequence). The CDR3 extends over 15 amino acids. V gave up 10 bases and J gave up 0 bases; unmatched junction bases: 9. In the original processing: Amplification of reference gene primers was used by the study to estimate nucleated cell counts. Sequenced by immunoSEQ multiplex PCR; TCRdb stores in-frame clones only, minus some. Clone size and V and J calls were adopted from that table, with D and trimming inferred from the DNA. Of about 91,000 clones listed, around 89% were seen once; the top ten hold 4.8%. V is TRBV19 and J is TRBJ1-5; 7 bases agree with TRBD1. The sequenced sample was peripheral blood. The origin of this receptor is a woman of 80 years or more with active COVID-19. The CDR3 spells CATDRVRDSNQPQHF. The CDR3 bases are TGTGCCACCGACAGGGTCAGAGATAGCAATCAGCCCCAGCATTTT.